This T cell receptor beta chain was identified in a study of T cells in Graves' hyperthyroidism and ophthalmopathy. Overall study context: Peripheral blood was obtained at initial diagnosis, preceding any treatment.

From RNA transcripts, TCR beta CDR3 regions were amplified. A set of HTBI primers served as the primers for a first-round RT-PCR of the TCR CDR3. From the multiplex PCR reads, TCRdb called clonotypes with MiXCR, one entry per CDR3 protein. Among roughly 750,000 distinct CDR3 sequences listed, about 17% were seen once. This CDR3 contains 13 residues. Looked up from germline, CDR1 is MDHEN and CDR2 is SYDVKM. With 1 base removed from V and 4 bases from J, the gap between germline ends came to 7 bases. This clonotype was counted ten times or more. Uncontrolled infection, other autoimmune disease, pregnancy or lactation led to exclusion.

Source material: blood. The clonotype comes from a man between 18 and 35 years old with Graves' hyperthyroidism. The chain has TRBV28 and TRBJ1-2; D unresolved. DNA of the CDR3: TGTGCCAGCAGTTTATATCTTCGCTATGGCTACACCTTC. Protein: CASSLYLRYGYTF.